A single sample gave rise to the 2 T cell receptor beta chains below, sequenced in a study of OX40 agonist ivuxolimab in advanced cancers. Sequenced by immunoSEQ multiplex PCR; TCRdb stores in-frame clones only, minus some. The data hold 80,000 to 100,000 clones, with roughly nine tenths observed a single time. Here the sequenced sample was CD4+ or CD8+ T cells sorted from blood, taken in a trial of the OX40 agonist ivuxolimab. The receptors come from an adult with an advanced solid tumor such as melanoma, head and neck, liver or kidney cancer.

The chain carries TRBV11-1 and TRBJ1-1; D not resolved. The V gene lost 2 bases and the J gene lost 1 base, with 5 bases spanning the gap. The CDR3 has 13 amino acids. Germline V lookup: CDR1 SGHAT, CDR2 FQDESV (reference sequence). The CDR3 protein is CASSLMANTEAFF. CDR3 DNA sequence: TGTGCCAGCAGCTTAATGGCGAACACTGAAGCTTTCTTT.

The chain joins TRBV11-3 to TRBJ2-7; no firm D call. Germline V gene data show CDR1 as SGHNT and CDR2 as YENEEA. V was trimmed by 2 bases and J by 6 bases, leaving 11 bases between them. CDR3 length: 13 residues. As DNA, the CDR3 is TGTGCCAGCAGCTTAAGCACGGGCGGCGAGCAGTACTTC. Its protein is CASSLSTGGEQYF. Looking up the rest from reference TRBV11-3 and TRBJ2-7 gives the full variable domain: EAGVVQSPRYKIIEKKQPVAFWCNPISGHNTLYWYLQNLGQGPELLIRYENEEAVDDSQLPKDRFSAERLKGVDSTLKIQPAELGDSAVYLCASSLSTGGEQYFGPGTRLTVT.